Following are 16 T cell receptor beta chains from one sample sequenced in a study of shared T cell receptors in the human thymus. Assay used: immunoSEQ multiplex PCR; TCRdb lists only in-frame clones, some missing. Of roughly 660,000 clones detected, roughly 90% appear once; the ten largest clones hold about 0.01%. The same specimen was also included in a second study, on human thymus T cells.

The sequenced sample was thymocytes. These receptors originate from a boy less than two years old with a congenital heart defect.

The sample holds a few counts of this clone. The rearrangement links TRBV19 to TRBJ2-7; 9 bases map to TRBD1. Looked up from germline, CDR1 is LNHDA and CDR2 is SQIVND (reference sequence). The CDR3 runs 16 residues. Germline trimming cut 0 bases from V and 2 bases from J; bases unmatched to any gene: 5. Written as DNA, the CDR3 is TGTGCCAGTAGTATAGACCGGGACAGGGTGCCCTACGAGCAGTACTTC. The encoded protein is CASSIDRDRVPYEQYF.

The chain recombines TRBV5-6 with TRBJ2-4; TRBD1 matches 8 bases. With 4 bases clipped from V and 1 base from J, the junction kept 7 bases outside the gene matches. The CDR3 consists of 16 residues. Germline CDR1 is SGHDT and CDR2 is YYEEEE. The CDR3, as DNA: TGTGCCAGCAGCCCGATCCAGGGGGCGGCCAAAAACATTCAGTACTTC. Translating it yields CASSPIQGAAKNIQYF.

The CDR3 spells CASSPPRAGVGELFF. The DNA for the CDR3 is TGTGCCAGCAGCCCCCCCCGCGCAGGGGTCGGGGAGCTGTTTTTT. This chain links TRBV2 with TRBJ2-2; D is perhaps TRBD1 (6 bases). Per the germline V gene, CDR1 is SNHLY and CDR2 is FYNNEI. V shed 6 bases and J shed 7 bases, with 18 bases lying between them. The CDR3 is made up of 15 amino acids.

The chain links TRBV7-9 to TRBJ1-6; tentatively, D is TRBD1 (6 bases). Deletions cut 6 bases from V and 4 bases from J, with 16 bases between. CDR3 length equals 16 residues. Germline assignment: CDR1 SEHNR and CDR2 FQNEAQ (reference sequence). The CDR3 loop is CASRRQGISYNSPLHF. CDR3 nucleotides: TGTGCCAGCAGACGCCAGGGGATATCGTATAATTCACCCCTCCACTTT.

The CDR3 bases are TGTGCCAGCAGCTCCCCCCATACCCGCGGGCTCGCAGATACGCAGTATTTT. Its translation is CASSSPHTRGLADTQYF. J is TRBJ2-3 and V is TRBV7-9; D perhaps matches TRBD2 (5 bases). The CDR3 covers 17 residues. Germline V gives CDR1 SEHNR, CDR2 FQNEAQ (reference sequence). The V end was cut by 4 bases, the J end by 4 bases, with 21 bases between.

This clone was seen just once. This sequence joins TRBV11-1 and TRBJ2-3, with a possible D match to TRBD1 (5 bases). The CDR3 is made up of 17 amino acids. Germline V gene data show CDR1 as SGHAT and CDR2 as FQDESV (reference sequence). V was shortened by 6 bases and J by 4 bases, with 23 bases between the two germline ends. The CDR3 region has the DNA TGTGCCAGCAGTTCACATGACAGCGTCCGGCTGTCAGATACGCAGTATTTT. Its protein product is CASSSHDSVRLSDTQYF.

The V call is TRBV11-1, the J call TRBJ1-2; 8 positions agree with TRBD1. The V gene end was trimmed by 3 bases and the J gene end by 5 bases; junction bases not matched to a gene: 14. CDR1 SGHAT and CDR2 FQDESV come from the germline V gene (reference sequence). This CDR3 has 17 residues. CDR3 nucleotides: TGTGCCAGCAGCTTGGGACAGGTTGAGGTGGAGGAATATGGCTACACCTTC. Protein product: CASSLGQVEVEEYGYTF.

The rearrangement joins TRBV7-8 to TRBJ1-4; 8 bases fit TRBD1. The V segment lost 3 bases and the J segment 4 bases; nucleotides outside the gene matches: 10. Germline CDR1 and CDR2: SGHVS and FQNEAQ. This CDR3 has 17 residues. The CDR3 coding sequence is TGTGCCAGCAGCTTTAGGAAAGGGGACAGGTTTAATGAAAAACTGTTTTTT. Its protein is CASSFRKGDRFNEKLFF.

This chain links TRBV6-5 with TRBJ2-1; the match to TRBD2 covers 8 bases. V dropped 0 bases and J dropped 15; count of bases not matched to a gene: 7. The CDR3 loop spans 13 amino acids. Germline V gives CDR1 MNHEY, CDR2 SVGAGI. CDR3 sequence (DNA): TGTGCCAGCAGTTACTCGTCCAAGCGGGAGATGTTCTTC. This sequence encodes CASSYSSKREMFF.

This chain links TRBV28 with TRBJ2-7; D is undetermined. The CDR3 contains 12 residues. With 6 bases removed from V and 3 bases from J, the gap between germline ends came to 9 bases. The V gene's germline CDR1 is MDHEN and CDR2 SYDVKM. CDR3 residues: CASSRGHYEQYF. CDR3 nucleotide sequence: TGTGCCAGCAGCCGAGGCCACTACGAGCAGTACTTC.

The chain has TRBV18 and TRBJ2-7, with 8 bases lining up with TRBD2. The CDR3 sequence is 17 residues long. Germline assignment: CDR1 KGHSH and CDR2 LQKENI. V shed 0 bases and J 2 bases; nucleotides not matched to a gene: 9. In DNA form, the CDR3 reads TGTGCCAGCTCACCACCGATGGCTAGCGGGCCTACCTACGAGCAGTACTTC. This codes for CASSPPMASGPTYEQYF.

This chain links TRBV19 with TRBJ2-7; 12 nucleotides match TRBD2. This CDR3 has 15 amino acids. The germline V gene encodes CDR1 LNHDA and CDR2 SQIVND (reference sequence). Unmatched junction bases numbered 6, after V lost 5 bases and J lost 4 bases. The CDR3: CASSPSLAGGYEQYF. The CDR3 DNA sequence: TGTGCCAGTAGTCCCTCCCTAGCGGGAGGGTACGAGCAGTACTTC.

The rearrangement uses TRBV5-1 and TRBJ1-1, with TRBD1 matching 9 bases. This CDR3 is 15 amino acids long. Unmatched junction bases numbered 7, after V lost 6 bases and J lost 1 base. Germline lookup yields CDR1 SGHRS and CDR2 YFSETQ. The CDR3 loop is CASIGQGTPNTEAFF. Written as DNA, the CDR3 is TGCGCCAGCATAGGACAGGGGACCCCGAACACTGAAGCTTTCTTT.

This chain joins TRBV30 and TRBJ2-7, with TRBD2 matching 12 bases. J was trimmed by 4 bases and V by 4 bases; bases with no gene match: 11. CDR3 length equals 16 residues. CDR1 and CDR2 from the germline V gene are GTSNPN and SVGIG (reference sequence). Here the CDR3 reads CAWKGGVTSGSYEQYF. The CDR3 bases are TGTGCCTGGAAAGGGGGGGTGACTAGCGGGAGTTACGAGCAGTACTTC.

V is TRBV11-3 and J is TRBJ2-1; D perhaps matches TRBD1 (6 bases). With 5 bases removed from V and 5 bases from J, the gap between germline ends came to 16 bases. Germline values: CDR1 SGHNT, CDR2 YENEEA. The CDR3 loop spans 15 amino acids. CDR3 nucleotides: TGTGCCAGCAGCCCTAGGGTGGGACAAGACAATGAGCAGTTCTTC. Its protein product is CASSPRVGQDNEQFF.

This clone was detected once. This rearrangement joins TRBV5-1 to TRBJ2-7; D gene uncertain. V lost 2 bases and J lost 5, with 14 bases in between. Germline CDR1 is SGHRS and CDR2 is YFSETQ. This CDR3 spans 14 amino acids. The CDR3 protein is CASSLPSTRDEQYF. For the CDR3, the DNA is TGCGCCAGCAGCTTACCATCAACCCGGGACGAGCAGTACTTC.